This T cell receptor (beta chain) derives from a study of blood T cell repertoires in COVID-19 (dated by TCRdb to 2019 to 2021). At the level of the whole study: Collaborator samples came from the United States, Italy and Spain and covered acute and convalescent phases of COVID-19. Samples were obtained from the ongoing ImmuneRACE study (first 160 participants) and from some 1,300 subjects provided by 6 global collaborators. Sample metadata almost always included a de-identified subject ID, COVID-19 status, age in years and sex. The repertoires were made available in a free public database intended to serve as a resource for research on the immune response to SARS-CoV-2. Deeply sampled blood TCRbeta repertoires from subjects exposed to, actively infected with, or recovered from COVID-19 were included in the dataset. Where HLA class I and class II types were available, the types were taken from metadata supplied by the sample provider, not from assay-based typing. The prospective study material was composed of cDNA or gDNA derived from T cells, B-cell-depleted T cells, or PBMCs. Beyond this particular receptor, the publication reports: The quantity of clinical and demographic metadata differed by source and by participant and was supplied without curation.

The CDR3, from cysteine to phenylalanine, totals 15 residues. Left in the record is the CDR3 DNA by itself, 45 bases read in frame from the first base. V and J are trimmed by 6 bases and 0 bases, and the gene matches miss 3 bases of the junction. CDR1 and CDR2 are read off the germline V gene as MNHEY and SVGAGI. Collaborating institutions collected whole blood in K2EDTA tubes following their own protocols. For TCRbeta analysis, collaborators shipped samples as frozen whole blood, isolated PBMCs, or DNA extracted from either of those sample types. TCRbeta CDR3 regions were amplified from genomic DNA using the immunoSEQ Assay, a bias-controlled multiplex PCR. On the authors' methods: The number of nucleated cells in each sample was estimated by amplification of reference gene primers within the assay. Sequence reads were collapsed and filtered to measure the absolute abundance of every unique TCRbeta CDR3 rearrangement. For each sample, productive Simpson clonality was calculated as the square root of Simpson's diversity index across productive rearrangements. This is the immuneACCESS table as TCRdb keeps it, with only in-frame sequences that have V and J called. A part of the clones is gone; compared with another copy, unresolved V genes explain less than half, and the rest is unexplained. Clone size and the V and J calls come from that table; the DNA yielded D and trimming. The sample table lists 130,000 to 150,000 clones, almost 90% of them with a count of one. The ten top clones hold about 2% of the sample.

Only one count was recorded for this clone. This clone's antigen is unknown. Base quality data are lacking; no much larger clone is found one base away. This chain is built from TRBV6-5 and TRBJ2-1; 9 central bases correspond to TRBD1. Specimen: peripheral blood. This sequence originates from a human donor in a cohort sampled during active COVID-19. The nucleotides read TGTGCCAGCAGATGGACAGGGGACTCCTACAATGAGCAGTTCTTC. Translated, this is CASRWTGDSYNEQFF.